The 32 T cell receptor beta chains listed next were all sequenced from one sample in a study of shared clonotypes between healthy human individuals (dated by TCRdb to 2020 to 2022). Libraries were built with the immunoSEQ multiplex PCR assay. TCRdb retrieved this table from immuneACCESS and kept in-frame rearrangements only. Not all clones are present; in checked studies, unresolved V genes account for under half, and no reason is known for the remainder. The table for this sample lists around 480,000 clones; 60% to 80% of them were counted only once. The top ten clonotypes cover roughly an eighth of the sample. Sequenced sample: PBMCs. These receptors were collected from a woman aged 40 to 55 in good health. Some clones in this sample may be carry-over from other donors' samples.

The V gene is TRBV9, the J gene TRBJ2-5; TRBD1 might be the D (5 bases). The CDR3 has 14 amino acids. V lost 2 bases to trimming and J lost 4 bases, with 12 bases between them. CDR1 is SGDLS, CDR2 YYNGEE, per germline. CDR3 DNA: TGTGCCAGCAGCGTGCAGGGTTACGGAGAGACCCAGTACTTC. Its translation: CASSVQGYGETQYF.

The chain has TRBV30 and TRBJ1-4, with D possibly matching TRBD1 (5 bases). CDR3 size: 14 residues. V lost 5 bases, J lost 4 bases, and 14 bases lay in between. CDR1 and CDR2 (germline): GTSNPN, SVGIG (reference sequence). Here the CDR3 DNA reads TGTGCCTGGGGGAAGGGAGGGGATAATGAAAAACTGTTTTTT. It encodes CAWGKGGDNEKLFF.

J is TRBJ2-7 and V is TRBV7-8; maybe TRBD1 (6 bases). The germline V and J ends were trimmed by 4 bases and 11 bases, with 18 bases remaining between them. In germline, CDR1 is SGHVS, CDR2 FQNEAQ. The CDR3 runs to 13 residues. The CDR3 region is CASSSSQGFLEYF. The CDR3 DNA reads TGTGCCAGCAGCTCGTCACAGGGTTTCCTGGAGTACTTC.

This clone was seen only once. V usage is TRBV19 and J usage is TRBJ2-7; 10 nucleotides agree with TRBD2. From germline, CDR1 is LNHDA and CDR2 SQIVND (reference sequence). V dropped 6 bases and J dropped 5; count of bases not matched to a gene: 7. This CDR3 has 14 amino acids. The CDR3 sequence is CASRSRTSGDEQYF. CDR3 in DNA: TGTGCCAGTAGGTCAAGGACTAGCGGAGACGAGCAGTACTTC.

The chain links TRBV30 to TRBJ2-3; TRBD2 aligns across 14 bases. CDR1 and CDR2 (germline): GTSNPN, SVGIG (reference sequence). V was pared by 3 bases and J by 5 bases, with 7 bases of the junction left unmatched. The CDR3 runs to 16 residues. CDR3 nucleotides: TGTGCCTGGAGGCTGGGACTAGCGGGAGCTAAAGATACGCAGTATTTT. Protein sequence: CAWRLGLAGAKDTQYF.

This chain connects TRBV30 to TRBJ1-1; D unresolved. CDR3 size: 14 residues. Between the trimmed V and J ends, which lost 0 bases and 6 bases, there was a span of 14 bases. Germline V lookup: CDR1 GTSNPN, CDR2 SVGIG (reference sequence). CDR3 amino acids: CAWSVPNLVAEAFF. In DNA form, the CDR3 reads TGTGCCTGGAGTGTCCCGAATTTAGTGGCTGAAGCTTTCTTT.

A remark on this clone: The sample has other DNA sequences that encode this CDR3 too. The chain uses TRBV28 and TRBJ1-3; maybe TRBD1 (5 bases). The ends were cut back, 2 bases at V and 2 bases at J, with 7 bases in the middle. Germline CDR1 and CDR2: MDHEN and SYDVKM. This CDR3 contains 14 residues. For the CDR3, the DNA is TGTGCCAGCAGTTTAGGGGGGGCTGGAAACACCATATATTTT. Encoded protein: CASSLGGAGNTIYF.

Regarding this clone: A far larger clone differs by one base, so this is likely a read error. This chain links TRBV7-9 with TRBJ1-1, with D unclear. Per germline, CDR1 SEHNR and CDR2 FQNEAQ (reference sequence). With 2 bases removed from V and 4 bases from J, the gap between germline ends came to 5 bases. This CDR3 region has 12 residues. CDR3 sequence: CASSLMSTEAFF. CDR3 DNA sequence: TGTGCCAGCAGCTTAATGAGCACTGAAGCTTTCTTT.

The gene calls are TRBV5-1 and TRBJ2-3, with TRBD2 identical over 7 bases. The CDR3 is made up of 16 amino acids. Germline V gene data show CDR1 as SGHRS and CDR2 as YFSETQ. Unmatched junction bases numbered 13, after V lost 4 bases and J lost 5 bases. The CDR3 DNA sequence: TGCGCCAGCAGCCCACTGGCGGGAGTCATCGGAGATACGCAGTATTTT. This sequence encodes CASSPLAGVIGDTQYF.

The V gene is TRBV18, the J gene TRBJ2-7, with 8 bases matching TRBD2. The CDR3 loop spans 16 amino acids. The V gene end was trimmed by 2 bases and the J gene end by 3 bases; junction bases not matched to a gene: 9. The germline gives CDR1 KGHSH, CDR2 LQKENI. The CDR3 reads CASSPVLSSGSYEQYF. CDR3 bases: TGTGCCAGCTCACCAGTACTTTCCAGCGGGAGCTACGAGCAGTACTTC. Supplemented by reference TRBV18 and TRBJ2-7, the full variable domain reads NAGVMQNPRHLVRRRGQEARLRCSPMKGHSHVYWYRQLPEEGLKFMVYLQKENIIDESGMPKERFSAEFPKEGPSILRIQQVVRGDSAAYFCASSPVLSSGSYEQYFGPGTRLTVT.

This clone was seen a few times. The V gene is TRBV21-1, the J gene TRBJ2-7; TRBD2, as called in the table, went unchecked against the DNA. TRBV21-1 is a pseudogene locus. The CDR3 contains 12 residues. CDR3 coding DNA: TGTGCCAGCAGCCCGGTCGCGGCCGAGCAGTACTTC. Translation: CASSPVAAEQYF.

The J gene is TRBJ2-3, the V gene TRBV6-1, with 11 bases identical to TRBD2. J lost 8 bases, V lost 2 bases, and 9 bases had no gene match. This CDR3 spans 16 amino acids. Germline values: CDR1 MNHNS, CDR2 SASEGT. The CDR3 nucleotides read TGTGCCAGCAGTGAAAACACTAGCGGGAGTTTCGCTACGCAGTATTTT. This codes for CASSENTSGSFATQYF.

A few counts support this clone. The chain recombines TRBV18 with TRBJ2-2; D not certain. CDR1 KGHSH and CDR2 LQKENI come from the germline V gene. The CDR3 is 15 residues long. The V and J ends lost 6 bases and 3 bases respectively, with 14 bases between them. This chain's CDR3 is CASSENSVYTGELFF. CDR3 DNA sequence: TGTGCCAGCTCGGAAAACAGCGTCTACACCGGGGAGCTGTTTTTT.

Concerning this clone: Additional DNA sequences in this sample encode the identical CDR3. The J gene is TRBJ1-2, the V gene TRBV28, with D unresolved. The CDR3 is made up of 13 amino acids. Germline V gene sequence: CDR1 MDHEN, CDR2 SYDVKM. Trimming removed 2 bases from V and 4 bases from J, with 8 bases in between. The CDR3 bases are TGTGCCAGCAGTTTACGGACGGTCTATGGCTACACCTTC. Protein sequence: CASSLRTVYGYTF.

V and J are TRBV19 and TRBJ2-1; 7 positions match TRBD2. V was pared by 3 bases and J by 5 bases, with 7 bases of the junction left unmatched. The CDR3 runs to 15 residues. Germline values: CDR1 LNHDA, CDR2 SQIVND (reference sequence). DNA for the CDR3: TGTGCCAGTAGTATCTTTCCTAGCGGAGACAATGAGCAGTTCTTC. Translating it yields CASSIFPSGDNEQFF.

CDR3 sequence: CASSETGGRNQPQHF. The CDR3, as DNA: TGTGCCAGCAGTGAAACAGGGGGCCGCAATCAGCCCCAGCATTTT. This sequence joins TRBV6-4 and TRBJ1-5; 9 bases map to TRBD1. CDR3 length: 15 amino acids. V trimming: 3 bases; J trimming: 2 bases; junction bases outside the gene matches: 2. Germline CDR1 MRHNA, CDR2 SNTAGT.

This clone was detected only once. This chain links TRBV28 with TRBJ1-4; D call uncertain. V gave up 2 bases and J gave up 7 bases, with 17 bases separating them. Germline V lookup: CDR1 MDHEN, CDR2 SYDVKM. CDR3 length equals 16 residues. The CDR3 DNA sequence: TGTGCCAGCAGTTTAGGACGGAACCACAATCGTGAAAAACTGTTTTTT. It codes for CASSLGRNHNREKLFF.

The sample holds one count of this clone. The chain joins TRBV10-1 to TRBJ2-1; the D is unclear. V was pared by 4 bases and J by 5 bases, with 6 bases between. Per the germline V gene, CDR1 is WNHNN and CDR2 is SYGVQD (reference sequence). The CDR3 extends over 12 amino acids. The CDR3 sequence is CASSVADNEQFF. The CDR3 bases are TGCGCCAGCAGTGTTGCGGACAATGAGCAGTTCTTC.

The rearrangement links TRBV4-1 to TRBJ2-7, with TRBD2 matching 14 bases. This CDR3 contains 17 residues. Germline V gene data show CDR1 as MGHRA and CDR2 as YSYEKL. J gave up 6 bases and V 0 bases, and 7 bases lay outside the gene matches. In DNA form, the CDR3 reads TGCGCCAGCAGCCAAGAAAAGGGACTAGCGGGAGTAAGCGAGCAGTACTTC. Encoded protein: CASSQEKGLAGVSEQYF.

This rearrangement joins TRBV7-2 to TRBJ2-7; D is unclear. The CDR3 is 14 residues long. Germline V gene data show CDR1 as SGHTA and CDR2 as FQGNSA. V was cut by 3 bases and J by 4 bases, with 13 bases left in between. CDR3 DNA sequence: TGTGCCAGCAGCTTGTCCGGCGGACGGTACGAGCAGTACTTC. Its protein product is CASSLSGGRYEQYF.

The DNA of the CDR3 is TGTGCCAGCAGCCAAAATAAGTACTTC. Protein sequence: CASSQNKYF. The gene calls are TRBV14 and TRBJ2-7; no clear D gene. This CDR3 has 9 amino acids. Germline V lookup: CDR1 SGHDN, CDR2 FVKESK. V shed 2 bases and J shed 11 bases, with 4 bases lying between them.

The sample holds many counts of this clone. The chain carries TRBV6-1 and TRBJ1-2; 7 nucleotides line up with TRBD1. Germline V gene lookup returns CDR1 MNHNS and CDR2 SASEGT. CDR3 length: 15 residues. The J segment lost 4 bases and the V segment lost 4 bases, leaving 9 bases of the junction unmatched. For the CDR3, the DNA is TGTGCCAGCAGTGTAGGCCTACAGGGGACCTATGGCTACACCTTC. It translates to CASSVGLQGTYGYTF.

This chain joins TRBV4-1 and TRBJ2-1; TRBD1 is a possible D gene (7 bases). V lost 3 bases, J lost 9 bases, and 12 bases lay in between. The length of the CDR3 is 13 residues. Germline V CDR1 and CDR2: MGHRA, YSYEKL. The CDR3 DNA reads TGCGCCAGCAGCCATACAGGGGAGGTTGAGCAGTTCTTC. Translating gives CASSHTGEVEQFF.

Only one count was recorded for this clone. V gene TRBV11-2 combines with J gene TRBJ2-1; 7 bases map to TRBD2. CDR1 SGHAT and CDR2 FQNNGV come from the germline V gene. This CDR3 contains 14 residues. V was clipped by 5 bases and J by 9 bases; unmatched bases: 10. DNA for the CDR3: TGTGCCAGCAGCCCGCGGATCGAGCGGGGTGAGCAGTTCTTC. The encoded protein is CASSPRIERGEQFF.

This rearrangement joins TRBV7-2 to TRBJ2-3; the match to TRBD2 covers 8 bases. V gave up 2 bases and J gave up 2 bases; unmatched junction bases: 6. The CDR3 has 16 amino acids. CDR1 and CDR2 (germline): SGHTA, FQGNSA. CDR3 nucleotide sequence: TGTGCCAGCAGCTTAAGGGCGGGAGGAACCACAGATACGCAGTATTTT. This sequence encodes CASSLRAGGTTDTQYF.

The chain combines TRBV4-1 with TRBJ2-7, with no clear D. CDR3 length: 14 residues. Trimming removed 0 bases from V and 3 bases from J, with 9 bases in between. CDR1 and CDR2 (germline): MGHRA, YSYEKL. Written as DNA, the CDR3 is TGCGCCAGCAGCCAAGATTATGTAAGCTACGAGCAGTACTTC. Amino acid sequence: CASSQDYVSYEQYF.

The chain couples TRBV28 to TRBJ2-6, with a tentative D call TRBD2 (5 bases). The V gene lost 3 bases and the J gene lost 2 bases, with 8 bases spanning the gap. Germline assignment: CDR1 MDHEN and CDR2 SYDVKM. The CDR3 runs to 15 residues. The CDR3 region is CASSLGEAGANVLTF. The CDR3 bases are TGTGCCAGCAGTTTGGGAGAGGCTGGGGCCAACGTCCTGACTTTC.

The chain recombines TRBV6-5 with TRBJ2-3; the D gene is possibly TRBD1 (6 bases). The CDR3 has 15 amino acids. V was trimmed by 1 base and J by 0 bases, leaving 8 bases between them. Germline V gene lookup returns CDR1 MNHEY and CDR2 SVGAGI. CDR3 region: CASSYLRGSTDTQYF. The CDR3 coding sequence is TGTGCCAGCAGTTACTTGAGGGGGAGCACAGATACGCAGTATTTT.

As to this clone: Within the sample, other DNA sequences also encode this same CDR3. The V and J genes are TRBV9 and TRBJ1-1, with TRBD1 matching 10 bases. The CDR3 spans 13 residues. V shed 3 bases and J 5 bases; nucleotides not matched to a gene: 1. The germline gives CDR1 SGDLS, CDR2 YYNGEE. CDR3 DNA: TGTGCCAGCAGCGGGGGACAGGGGACTGAAGCTTTCTTT. This encodes CASSGGQGTEAFF.

The chain links TRBV10-3 to TRBJ2-2, with D possibly matching TRBD2 (6 bases). CDR3 length: 14 amino acids. CDR1 and CDR2 (germline): ENHRY, SYGVKD. V was shortened by 2 bases and J by 8 bases, with 12 bases between the two germline ends. CDR3 sequence (DNA): TGTGCCATCAGTGAGACGGAGGGCACAGGGGAGCTGTTTTTT. Translation: CAISETEGTGELFF.

The chain links TRBV28 to TRBJ1-6; 9 bases match TRBD1. This CDR3 has 15 residues. The V gene's germline CDR1 is MDHEN and CDR2 SYDVKM. V lost 7 bases and J lost 14; bases outside the gene matches: 15. The CDR3 sequence is CASTPPGTGLITLHF. In DNA, the CDR3 is TGTGCCAGCACCCCTCCCGGGACAGGGCTAATCACCCTCCACTTT.

This rearrangement joins TRBV6-1 to TRBJ1-4, with a possible D match to TRBD1 (5 bases). CDR3 length: 13 residues. Trimming shortened V by 2 bases and J by 13 bases, and 14 bases separated the two germline ends. Germline V gives CDR1 MNHNS, CDR2 SASEGT. The CDR3 nucleotides are TGTGCCAGCAGTGAAACTACAGGTGACCTACTGTTTTTT. Protein sequence: CASSETTGDLLFF.